The rows below give T cell receptor beta chains drawn from one sample of a study of shared clonotypes between healthy human individuals. The data were produced by immunoSEQ multiplex PCR, yet TCRdb's version contains in-frame clones alone and is incomplete. The repertoire includes over 1.4 million clones, around 97% of them detected once, and 1.2% sits in the top ten. The source material was naive CD4+ T cells sorted from blood. Source of these receptors: a young man in good health. The CDR3 runs from the conserved cysteine through the conserved F or W. Each record gives: CDR3 protein, CDR3 DNA, V gene, clone size, D gene, J gene. D genes are given only for firm matches. Rows give clone size only sometimes, using once, few, many, or a class for an expanded clone.

CASSLGPRGADTQYF | TGTGCCAGCAGCTTGGGCCCAAGGGGGGCAGATACGCAGTATTTT | TRBV5-5 | NA | NA | TRBJ2-3
CASSDRVREFPDEQYF | TGTGCCAGCAGTGATCGGGTGAGGGAGTTCCCCGACGAGCAGTACTTC | TRBV25-1 | NA | NA | TRBJ2-7
CAWSTPALRQDTQYF | TGTGCCTGGAGTACCCCCGCCCTGAGGCAAGATACGCAGTATTTT | TRBV30 | NA | NA | TRBJ2-3
CASSVALDRQETQYF | TGTGCCAGCAGCGTAGCTTTAGACCGCCAAGAGACCCAGTACTTC | TRBV9 | once | NA | TRBJ2-5
CASSETVSDQPQHF | TGTGCCAGCAGTGAGACAGTCTCGGATCAGCCCCAGCATTTT | TRBV6-4 | few | NA | TRBJ1-5
CAWSVQGSTDTQYF | TGTGCATGGAGTGTACAGGGGAGCACAGATACGCAGTATTTT | TRBV30 | NA | TRBD1 | TRBJ2-3
CASRGDGYEQYF | TGTGCCAGCAGGGGGGACGGCTACGAGCAGTACTTC | TRBV28 | NA | NA | TRBJ2-7
CASSLSRGRSEKLFF | TGTGCCAGCAGCTTGAGCAGGGGGCGGAGTGAAAAACTGTTTTTT | TRBV5-4 | NA | TRBD1 | TRBJ1-4
CASSENSVSGNTIYF | TGTGCCAGCAGTGAAAACTCTGTCTCTGGAAACACCATATATTTT | TRBV2 | NA | NA | TRBJ1-3
CASSPRIRGHTQYF | TGTGCCAGCAGTCCTAGGATCCGTGGACATACGCAGTATTTT | TRBV27 | once | NA | TRBJ2-3
CASSPAQGARETQYF | TGTGCCAGCAGCCCTGCACAGGGGGCGCGAGAGACCCAGTACTTC | TRBV11-2 | NA | TRBD1 | TRBJ2-5
CASSPLLGANVLTF | TGTGCCAGCAGCCCCCTTTTAGGGGCCAACGTCCTGACTTTC | TRBV7-3 | once | NA | TRBJ2-6
CAWSALAAHNEQFF | TGTGCCTGGAGTGCGCTAGCGGCTCACAATGAGCAGTTCTTC | TRBV30 | NA | TRBD2 | TRBJ2-1
CASSYVPGDQPQHF | TGTGCCAGCAGTTACGTTCCAGGGGACCAGCCCCAGCATTTT | TRBV6-5 | once | NA | TRBJ1-5
CASSLGGSYTDTQYF | TGTGCCAGCAGCTTAGGGGGGAGCTACACAGATACGCAGTATTTT | TRBV7-2 | once | NA | TRBJ2-3
CASTPLGLATDNEQFF | TGTGCCAGTACCCCCCTGGGGCTAGCGACCGACAATGAGCAGTTCTTC | TRBV19 | NA | NA | TRBJ2-1
CASSFSQQGVAEAFF | TGTGCCAGCAGCTTCTCCCAACAGGGTGTCGCTGAAGCTTTCTTT | TRBV7-9 | NA | NA | TRBJ1-1
CARSCETGELFF | TGTGCCAGAAGCTGCGAAACCGGGGAGCTGTTTTTT | TRBV7-5 | NA | NA | TRBJ2-2
CASSFPGRAVEAFF | TGTGCCAGCAGTTTCCCCGGCAGGGCAGTTGAAGCTTTCTTT | TRBV28 | NA | NA | TRBJ1-1
CASSSGRRYEQYF | TGTGCCAGCAGTAGCGGGAGGAGATACGAGCAGTACTTC | TRBV6-5 | NA | TRBD2 | TRBJ2-7
CASSPRDRGPDTQYF | TGTGCCAGCAGTCCCCGGGACAGGGGACCAGATACGCAGTATTTT | TRBV28 | NA | TRBD1 | TRBJ2-3
CASSFTVNTEAFF | TGTGCCAGCAGCTTTACGGTGAACACTGAAGCTTTCTTT | TRBV7-9 | NA | NA | TRBJ1-1
CASSALAGGWYNEQFF | TGTGCCAGCAGCGCTCTAGCGGGAGGTTGGTACAATGAGCAGTTCTTC | TRBV9 | NA | TRBD2 | TRBJ2-1
CASSSTGPRPYEQYF | TGTGCCAGCAGCAGCACAGGGCCACGACCCTACGAGCAGTACTTC | TRBV7-9 | NA | NA | TRBJ2-7